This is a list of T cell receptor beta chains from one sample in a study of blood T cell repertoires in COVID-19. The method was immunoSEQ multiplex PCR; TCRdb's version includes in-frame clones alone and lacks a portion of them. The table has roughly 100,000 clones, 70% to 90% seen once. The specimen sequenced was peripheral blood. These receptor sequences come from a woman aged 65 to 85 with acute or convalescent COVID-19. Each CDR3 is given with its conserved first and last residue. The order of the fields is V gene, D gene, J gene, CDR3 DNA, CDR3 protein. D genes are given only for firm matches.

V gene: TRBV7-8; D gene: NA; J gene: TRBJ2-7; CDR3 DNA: TGTGCCAGCAGCTTAGCGCCTGAGGAATCCTACGAGCAGTACTTC; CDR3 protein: CASSLAPEESYEQYF
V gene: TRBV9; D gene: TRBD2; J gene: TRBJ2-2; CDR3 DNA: TGTGCCAGCAGCGTGGAGACTAGCCCCGGGGAGCTGTTTTTT; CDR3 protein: CASSVETSPGELFF
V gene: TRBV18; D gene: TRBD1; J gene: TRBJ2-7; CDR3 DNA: TGTGCCAGCTCACCGGGGACAGGTGACTACGAGCAGTACTTC; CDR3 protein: CASSPGTGDYEQYF
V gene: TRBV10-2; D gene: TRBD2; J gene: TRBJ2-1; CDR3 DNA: TGCGCCATTACGACGGGACTAGCGGAGCCCTACAATGAGCAGTTCTTC; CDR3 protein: CAITTGLAEPYNEQFF
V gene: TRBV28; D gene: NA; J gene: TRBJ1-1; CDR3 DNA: TGTGCCAGCAGTTTACTTAAGAACACTGAAGCTTTCTTT; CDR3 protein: CASSLLKNTEAFF
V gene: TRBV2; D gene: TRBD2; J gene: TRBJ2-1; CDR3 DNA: TGTGCCAGCAGACTAGCGGGAGCTTCCAATGAGCAGTTCTTC; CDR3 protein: CASRLAGASNEQFF
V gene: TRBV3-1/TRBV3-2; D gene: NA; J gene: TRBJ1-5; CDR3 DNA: TGTGCCAGCAGCCAAGAGGCAGGGGCCCAGCCCCAGCATTTT; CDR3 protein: CASSQEAGAQPQHF
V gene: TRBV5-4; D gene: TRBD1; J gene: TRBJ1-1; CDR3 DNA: TGTGCCAGCAGCTTGGGAATGTCGGACAGGGGTCCTGAGAACACTGAAGCTTTCTTT; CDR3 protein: CASSLGMSDRGPENTEAFF
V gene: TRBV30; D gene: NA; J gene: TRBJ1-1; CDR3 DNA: TGTGCCTGGAGTGTAACACCGTGGAGAGCTGAAGCTTTCTTT; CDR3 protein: CAWSVTPWRAEAFF
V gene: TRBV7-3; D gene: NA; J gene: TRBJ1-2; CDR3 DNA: TGTGCCAGCAGCCCGTGGGGCGGACGGGACTATGGCTACACCTTC; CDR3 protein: CASSPWGGRDYGYTF